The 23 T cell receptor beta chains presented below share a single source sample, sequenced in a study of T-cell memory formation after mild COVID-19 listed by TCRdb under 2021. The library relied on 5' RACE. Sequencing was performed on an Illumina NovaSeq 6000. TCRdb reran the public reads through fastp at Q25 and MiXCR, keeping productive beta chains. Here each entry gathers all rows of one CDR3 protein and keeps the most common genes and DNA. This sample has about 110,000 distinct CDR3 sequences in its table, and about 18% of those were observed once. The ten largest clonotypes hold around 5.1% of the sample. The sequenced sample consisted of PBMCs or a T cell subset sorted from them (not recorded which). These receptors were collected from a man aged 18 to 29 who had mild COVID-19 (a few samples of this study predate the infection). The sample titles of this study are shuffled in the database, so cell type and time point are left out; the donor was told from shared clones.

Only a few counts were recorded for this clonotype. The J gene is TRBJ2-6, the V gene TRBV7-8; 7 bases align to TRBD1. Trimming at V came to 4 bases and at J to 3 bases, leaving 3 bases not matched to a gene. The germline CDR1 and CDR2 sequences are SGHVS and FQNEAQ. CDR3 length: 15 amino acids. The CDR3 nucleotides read TGTGCCAGCAGCTACAGGGGACGTGGGGCCAACGTCCTGACTTTC. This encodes CASSYRGRGANVLTF.

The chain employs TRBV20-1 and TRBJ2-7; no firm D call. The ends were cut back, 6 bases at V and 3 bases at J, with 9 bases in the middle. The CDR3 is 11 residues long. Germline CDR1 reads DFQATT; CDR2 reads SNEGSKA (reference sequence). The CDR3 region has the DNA TGCAGTGCAGACGGCCGCTACGAGCAGTACGTC. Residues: CSADGRYEQYV.

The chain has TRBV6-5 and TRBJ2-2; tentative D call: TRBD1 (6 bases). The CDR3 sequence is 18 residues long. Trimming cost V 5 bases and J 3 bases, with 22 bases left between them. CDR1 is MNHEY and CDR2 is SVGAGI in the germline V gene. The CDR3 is CASSRRRDTGRDTGELFF. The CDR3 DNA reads TGTGCCAGCAGTCGCCGACGGGACACAGGAAGGGACACCGGGGAGCTGTTTTTT.

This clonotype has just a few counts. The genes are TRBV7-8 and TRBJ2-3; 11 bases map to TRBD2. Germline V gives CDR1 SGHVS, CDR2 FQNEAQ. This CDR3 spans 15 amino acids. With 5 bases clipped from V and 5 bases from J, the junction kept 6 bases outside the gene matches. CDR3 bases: TGTGCCAGCAGCGCTACCGGGACTAGCGGAGATACGCAGTATTTT. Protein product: CASSATGTSGDTQYF.

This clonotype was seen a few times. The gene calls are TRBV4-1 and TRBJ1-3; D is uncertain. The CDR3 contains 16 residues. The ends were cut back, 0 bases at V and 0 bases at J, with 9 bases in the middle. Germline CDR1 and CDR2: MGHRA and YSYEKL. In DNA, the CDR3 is TGCGCCAGCAGCCAAGATCGCAGTCGCTCTGGAAACACCATATATTTT. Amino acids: CASSQDRSRSGNTIYF.

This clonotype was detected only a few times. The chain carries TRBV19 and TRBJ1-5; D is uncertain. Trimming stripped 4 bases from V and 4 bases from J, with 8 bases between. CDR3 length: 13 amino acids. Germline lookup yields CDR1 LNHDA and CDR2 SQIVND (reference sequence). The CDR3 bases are TGTGCCAGTAGTACGCAAGCAAATCAGCCCCAGCATTTT. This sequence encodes CASSTQANQPQHF.

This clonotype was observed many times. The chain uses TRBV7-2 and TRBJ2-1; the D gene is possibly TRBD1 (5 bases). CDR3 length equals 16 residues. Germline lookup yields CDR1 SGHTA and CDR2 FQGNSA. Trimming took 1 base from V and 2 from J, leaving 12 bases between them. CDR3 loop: CASSLVGAATYNEQFF. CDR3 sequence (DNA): TGTGCCAGCAGCTTAGTAGGGGCAGCTACCTACAATGAGCAGTTCTTC.

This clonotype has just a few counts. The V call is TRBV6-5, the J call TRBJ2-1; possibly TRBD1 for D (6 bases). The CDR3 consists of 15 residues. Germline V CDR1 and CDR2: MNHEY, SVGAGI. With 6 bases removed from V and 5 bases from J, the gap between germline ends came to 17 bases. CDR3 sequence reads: CASRTTGTPDNEQFF. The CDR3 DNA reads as TGTGCCAGCAGAACTACCGGGACACCGGACAATGAGCAGTTCTTC.

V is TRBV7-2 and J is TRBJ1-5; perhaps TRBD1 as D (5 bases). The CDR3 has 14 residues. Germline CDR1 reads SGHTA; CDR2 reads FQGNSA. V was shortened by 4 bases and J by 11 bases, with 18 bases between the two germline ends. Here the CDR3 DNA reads TGTGCCAGCAGCTCGACCAGTCAGGGAATTACCCAGCATTTT. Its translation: CASSSTSQGITQHF.

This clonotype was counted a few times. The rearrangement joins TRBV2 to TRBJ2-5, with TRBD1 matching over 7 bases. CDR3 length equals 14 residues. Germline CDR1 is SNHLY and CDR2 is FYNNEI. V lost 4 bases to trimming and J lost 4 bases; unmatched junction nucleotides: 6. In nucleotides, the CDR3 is TGTGCCAGCAGTGGACAGGGTGGCGGAGAGACCCAGTACTTC. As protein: CASSGQGGGETQYF.

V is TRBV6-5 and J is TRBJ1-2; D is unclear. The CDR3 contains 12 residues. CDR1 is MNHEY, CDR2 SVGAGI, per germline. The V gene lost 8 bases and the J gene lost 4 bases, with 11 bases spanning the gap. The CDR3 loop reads CASVHPGYGYTF. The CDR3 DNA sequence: TGTGCCAGCGTCCACCCAGGCTATGGCTACACCTTC.

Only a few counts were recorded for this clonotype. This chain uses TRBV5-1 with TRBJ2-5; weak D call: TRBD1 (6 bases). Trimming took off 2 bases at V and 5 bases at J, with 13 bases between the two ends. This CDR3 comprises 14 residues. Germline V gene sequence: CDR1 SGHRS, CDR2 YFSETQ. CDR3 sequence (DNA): TGCGCCAGCAGCTTCTCTGGGGGCCGGGAGACCCAGTACTTC. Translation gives CASSFSGGRETQYF.

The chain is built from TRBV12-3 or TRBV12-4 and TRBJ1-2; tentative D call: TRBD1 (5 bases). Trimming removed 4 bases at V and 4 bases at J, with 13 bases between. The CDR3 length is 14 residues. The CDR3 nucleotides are TGTGCCAGCAGTTCTGGGTCTGGGGGCTATGGCTACACCTTC. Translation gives CASSSGSGGYGYTF.

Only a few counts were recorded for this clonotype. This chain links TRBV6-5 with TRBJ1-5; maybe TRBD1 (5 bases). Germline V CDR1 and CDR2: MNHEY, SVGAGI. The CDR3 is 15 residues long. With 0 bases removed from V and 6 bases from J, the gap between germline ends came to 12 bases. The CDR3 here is CASSYSAGSSQPQHF. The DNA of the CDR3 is TGTGCCAGCAGTTACTCGGCAGGGAGTAGTCAGCCCCAGCATTTT.

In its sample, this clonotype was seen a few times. CDR3 region: CASNGGTYEQYV. CDR3 nucleotide sequence: TGTGCCAGCAACGGCGGGACCTACGAGCAGTACGTC. V usage is TRBV6-1 and J usage is TRBJ2-7; a possible D gene is TRBD2 (6 bases). V lost 7 bases and J 2 bases, leaving 9 bases between the germline ends. The CDR3 is made up of 12 amino acids. Germline V CDR1 and CDR2: MNHNS, SASEGT.

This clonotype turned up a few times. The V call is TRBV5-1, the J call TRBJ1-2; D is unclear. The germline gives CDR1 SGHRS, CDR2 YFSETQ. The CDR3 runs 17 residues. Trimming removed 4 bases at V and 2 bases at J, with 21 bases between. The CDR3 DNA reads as TGCGCCAGCAGCCCAAGGACTCCCGAAACTTCAAACTATGGCTACACCTTC. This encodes CASSPRTPETSNYGYTF.

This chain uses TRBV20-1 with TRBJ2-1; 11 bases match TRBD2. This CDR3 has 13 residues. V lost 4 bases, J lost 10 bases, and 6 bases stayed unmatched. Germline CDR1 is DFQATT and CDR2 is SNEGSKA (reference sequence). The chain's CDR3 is CSATGTSGGEQFF. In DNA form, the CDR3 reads TGCAGTGCTACTGGGACTAGCGGCGGCGAGCAGTTCTTC.

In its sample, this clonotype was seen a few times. The CDR3 protein is CASSSGQGGSTEAFF. In DNA, the CDR3 is TGCGCCAGCAGCTCCGGACAGGGAGGGTCCACTGAAGCTTTCTTT. The chain has TRBV5-1 and TRBJ1-1; TRBD1 agrees at 8 bases. CDR3 size: 15 residues. CDR1 is SGHRS, CDR2 YFSETQ, per germline. With V trimmed by 3 bases and J by 4 bases, 8 bases remained unmatched.

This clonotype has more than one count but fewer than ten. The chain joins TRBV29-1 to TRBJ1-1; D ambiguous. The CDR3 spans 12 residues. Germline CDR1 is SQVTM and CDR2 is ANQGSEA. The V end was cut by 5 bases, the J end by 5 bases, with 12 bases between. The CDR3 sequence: CSVIWWGTEAFF. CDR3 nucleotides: TGCAGCGTTATTTGGTGGGGTACTGAAGCTTTCTTT.

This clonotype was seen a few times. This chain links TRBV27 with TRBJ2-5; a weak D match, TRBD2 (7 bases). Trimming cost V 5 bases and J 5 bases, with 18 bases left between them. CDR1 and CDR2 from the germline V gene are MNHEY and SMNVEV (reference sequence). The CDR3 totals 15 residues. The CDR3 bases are TGTGCCAGCAGTATGAGGGGGGGAGCGGTGGAGACCCAGTACTTC. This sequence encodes CASSMRGGAVETQYF.

CDR3 residues: CAISERGSYNEQFF. The CDR3 bases are TGTGCCATCAGTGAGCGGGGCTCCTACAATGAGCAGTTCTTC. This rearrangement joins TRBV10-3 to TRBJ2-1; maybe TRBD2 (5 bases). The V gene lost 2 bases and the J gene lost 0 bases, with 5 bases spanning the gap. This CDR3 comprises 14 residues. Germline V CDR1 and CDR2: ENHRY, SYGVKD.

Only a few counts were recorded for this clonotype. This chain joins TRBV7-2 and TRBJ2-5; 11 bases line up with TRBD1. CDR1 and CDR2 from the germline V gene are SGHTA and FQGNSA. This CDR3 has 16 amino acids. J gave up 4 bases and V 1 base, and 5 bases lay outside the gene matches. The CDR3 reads CASSLGVGTGGETQYF. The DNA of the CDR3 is TGTGCCAGCAGCTTAGGGGTTGGGACAGGGGGAGAGACCCAGTACTTC.

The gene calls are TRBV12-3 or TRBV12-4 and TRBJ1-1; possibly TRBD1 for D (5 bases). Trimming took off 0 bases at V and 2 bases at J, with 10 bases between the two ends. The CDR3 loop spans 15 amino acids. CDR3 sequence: CASSLAGTGNTEAFF. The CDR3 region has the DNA TGTGCCAGCAGTTTAGCCGGGACGGGTAACACTGAAGCTTTCTTT.